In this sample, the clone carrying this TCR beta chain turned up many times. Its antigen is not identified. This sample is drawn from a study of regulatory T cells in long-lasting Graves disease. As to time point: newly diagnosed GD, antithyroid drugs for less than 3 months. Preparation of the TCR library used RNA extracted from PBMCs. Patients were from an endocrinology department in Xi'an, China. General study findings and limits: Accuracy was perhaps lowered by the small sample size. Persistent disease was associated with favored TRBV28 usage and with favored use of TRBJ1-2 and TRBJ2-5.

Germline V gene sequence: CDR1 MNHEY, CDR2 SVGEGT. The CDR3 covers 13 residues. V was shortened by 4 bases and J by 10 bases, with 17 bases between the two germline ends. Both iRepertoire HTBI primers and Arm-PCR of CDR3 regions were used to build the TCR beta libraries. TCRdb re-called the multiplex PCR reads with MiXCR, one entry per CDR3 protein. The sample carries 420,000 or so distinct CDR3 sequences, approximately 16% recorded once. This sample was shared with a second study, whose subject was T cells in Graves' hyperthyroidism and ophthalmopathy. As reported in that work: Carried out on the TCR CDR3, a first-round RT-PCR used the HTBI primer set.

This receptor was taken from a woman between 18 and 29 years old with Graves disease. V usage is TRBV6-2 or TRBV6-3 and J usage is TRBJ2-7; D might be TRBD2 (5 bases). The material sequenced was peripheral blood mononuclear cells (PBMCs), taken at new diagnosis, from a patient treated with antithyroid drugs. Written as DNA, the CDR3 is TGTGCCAGCAGTTCGCCCCCTCCTAGCAAACAGTACTTC. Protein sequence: CASSSPPPSKQYF.